The table lists the clone carrying this T cell receptor beta chain with many counts. Breast cancer patients provided tissue from their axillary draining lymph nodes. The data derive from a study of breast tumors, draining lymph nodes, adjacent tissues. Via MiXCR, TCRdb re-called the multiplex PCR reads, giving one row per CDR3 protein. Of fewer than 200,000 distinct CDR3 sequences in the sample, 33% were seen once. Trimming cost V 5 bases and J 4 bases; bases outside gene matches: 6. The germline V gene has CDR1 SEHNR and CDR2 FQNEAQ (reference sequence). This CDR3 comprises 15 residues. The gene calls are TRBV7-9 and TRBJ2-7; the match to TRBD1 covers 12 bases. The sequenced sample consisted of axillary lymph node tissue. This TCR was sampled from a female donor with breast cancer. Some clones in this sample may be carry-over from other donors' samples. CDR3 in amino acids: CASSRGQGAGYEQYF. CDR3 sequence (DNA): TGTGCCAGCAGCCGGGGACAGGGGGCCGGGTACGAGCAGTACTTC.